These T cell receptor beta chains were read from a single sample in a study of CD8 T cells in Susac syndrome. TCRdb analysed the immunoSEQ multiplex PCR reads with MiXCR anew, one entry per CDR3 protein. Among about 140,000 distinct CDR3 sequences listed, approximately 95% were seen once. The material sequenced was CD4+ T cells from PBMCs. The source is a human donor with multiple sclerosis. The CDR3 runs from the conserved cysteine through the conserved F or W. Fields, in order: V gene, CDR3 length, J gene, CDR3 protein.

TRBV20-1	17	TRBJ2-2	CSARGWGDFQPAGELFF
TRBV5-6	15	TRBJ1-1	CASSLDPVVSTEAFF
TRBV5-1	15	TRBJ2-5	CASSSQDNRQETQYF
TRBV5-4	13	TRBJ1-2	CASSLAKNYGYTF
TRBV20-1	13	TRBJ2-3	CSAIYDPTDTQYF
TRBV27	14	TRBJ2-2	CASSGSLVSGELFF
TRBV13	18	TRBJ2-6	CASSFRDISRSGANVLTF
TRBV19	14	TRBJ2-6	CASAEGHRANVLTF
TRBV12-3/TRBV12-4	11	TRBJ1-2	CASGTGGGYTF
TRBV20-1	12	TRBJ2-3	CSAREGGDTQYF
TRBV5-6	17	TRBJ1-1	CASSLAGGIVLNTEAFF
TRBV9	13	TRBJ2-1	CASTSGGHNEQFF
TRBV29-1	14	TRBJ1-2	CSVERTGASYGYTF
TRBV5-4	16	TRBJ1-1	CASSPPLGGARAEAFF
TRBV2	13	TRBJ2-7	CASIFRRSGEQYF
TRBV5-1	17	TRBJ2-5	CASSSTTQLAGQETQYF
TRBV5-5	15	TRBJ2-7	CASSLAPGGTYEQYF
TRBV12-3/TRBV12-4	16	TRBJ1-6	CASSPAGQGNNSPLHF
TRBV14	15	TRBJ1-6	CASSQSGLGNSPLHF
TRBV7-2	16	TRBJ2-1	CASSLNARGSYNEQFF
TRBV28	14	TRBJ1-5	CASSFPVSSQPQHF
TRBV4-1	14	TRBJ2-7	CASSQRTSGNEQYF
TRBV2	17	TRBJ1-5	CASRNKDRGPGNQPQHF
TRBV6-2/TRBV6-3	14	TRBJ2-5	CASSYGRYQETQYF
TRBV28	11	TRBJ2-5	CASSSGETQYF
TRBV12-3/TRBV12-4	14	TRBJ2-4	CASSFGVIKNIQYF
TRBV28	12	TRBJ1-1	CASMWGHTEAFF
TRBV9	15	TRBJ1-4	CASSVSGATNEKLFF
TRBV27	14	TRBJ1-1	CASSFRRVSTEAFF
TRBV3-1	11	TRBJ2-4	CASSQENIQYF
TRBV29-1	13	TRBJ1-2	CSVPQAGLDGYTF
TRBV7-9	14	TRBJ2-5	CASSLVGGKETQYF
TRBV6-6	11	TRBJ2-7	CASAVGGAQYF
TRBV6-5	15	TRBJ2-1	CASSYSRVRYNEQFF
TRBV6-6	14	TRBJ1-5	CASRPYGADGPQHF
TRBV4-1	14	TRBJ2-4	CASSLDDTKNIQYF
TRBV7-2	14	TRBJ2-1	CASSLGLERGIRFF
TRBV7-2	19	TRBJ2-1	CASSVVASGGLSSYNEQFF
TRBV20-1	11	TRBJ1-1	CSAQGGTEAFF
TRBV5-8	14	TRBJ2-3	CASRRLVGTDTQYF
TRBV7-6	17	TRBJ2-1	CASSLGRSASSRDEQFF
TRBV20-1	12	TRBJ1-5	CSLQGADQPQHF